A single sample gave rise to the 22 T cell receptor beta chains below, sequenced in a study of T cell responses to AZD1222 COVID-19 vaccine. Clones were read by immunoSEQ multiplex PCR, and TCRdb kept only the in-frame ones, dropping some. The sample carries 150,000 to 200,000 clones, about 87% recorded once. The sample here was peripheral blood, taken on day 0 of AZD1222 vaccination. The receptors were sampled from an adult in good health.

The rearrangement joins TRBV7-2 to TRBJ2-4; the match to TRBD2 covers 8 bases. Per the germline V gene, CDR1 is SGHTA and CDR2 is FQGNSA. This CDR3 is built from 15 residues. The V and J ends lost 2 bases and 7 bases, in that order; junction bases with no gene match: 7. The CDR3 nucleotides read TGTGCCAGCAGCTTAATGCTGGGACTAGGCAACATTCAGTACTTC. Translated, it gives CASSLMLGLGNIQYF.

The chain carries TRBV6-5 and TRBJ1-3, with unresolved D. There are 15 residues in the CDR3. V dropped 6 bases and J dropped 0 bases, with 12 bases sitting between them. Germline CDR1 MNHEY, CDR2 SVGAGI. CDR3 in DNA: TGTGCCAGCAGATCCCAGGTTTTCTCTGGAAACACCATATATTTT. Translated, it gives CASRSQVFSGNTIYF.

V gene TRBV28 combines with J gene TRBJ2-4; 7 bases fit TRBD1. This CDR3 is 15 amino acids long. CDR1 and CDR2 from the germline V gene are MDHEN and SYDVKM. V lost 1 base and J lost 1; bases outside the gene matches: 1. The DNA for the CDR3 is TGTGCCAGCAGTTTATCGGACAGGGCCAAAAACATTCAGTACTTC. It specifies CASSLSDRAKNIQYF.

The V and J genes are TRBV5-4 and TRBJ2-2; 7 bases fit TRBD2. The germline V gene encodes CDR1 SGHNT and CDR2 YYREEE (reference sequence). Unmatched junction bases numbered 7, after V lost 5 bases and J lost 6 bases. CDR3 length: 14 residues. This chain's CDR3 is CASRWDYAAGELFF. The CDR3 bases are TGTGCCAGCAGGTGGGACTATGCGGCCGGGGAGCTGTTTTTT.

Here the CDR3 reads CASSHSGTGWETQYF. CDR3 nucleotides: TGCGCCAGCAGCCACTCCGGGACAGGGTGGGAGACCCAGTACTTC. V and J are TRBV4-1 and TRBJ2-5, with 9 bases fitting TRBD1. Losses at the gene ends were 3 bases for V and 5 bases for J; bases not matched to a gene: 7. Germline CDR1 and CDR2: MGHRA and YSYEKL. The CDR3 spans 15 residues.

Points on this clone: This sample also contains other DNA sequences that code for the same CDR3. This rearrangement joins TRBV28 to TRBJ2-7; 10 bases line up with TRBD1. Germline trimming cut 4 bases from V and 2 bases from J; bases unmatched to any gene: 2. This CDR3 has 14 residues. The germline V gene has CDR1 MDHEN and CDR2 SYDVKM. Here the CDR3 DNA reads TGTGCCAGCAGTTCCGGGACAGGGGCCTACGAGCAGTACTTC. Amino acid sequence: CASSSGTGAYEQYF.

This sequence joins TRBV6-2 or TRBV6-3 and TRBJ2-3; D is undetermined. With 6 bases removed from V and 5 bases from J, the gap between germline ends came to 9 bases. The CDR3 extends over 12 amino acids. Germline CDR1 is MNHEY and CDR2 is SVGEGT. The CDR3 nucleotides read TGTGCCAGCAGCCCGACCGAAGATACGCAGTATTTT. This sequence encodes CASSPTEDTQYF.

The gene calls are TRBV2 and TRBJ2-1; D is perhaps TRBD1 or TRBD2 (7 bases each). The V end was cut by 6 bases, the J end by 4 bases, with 16 bases between. Germline CDR1 SNHLY, CDR2 FYNNEI. The CDR3 consists of 15 residues. DNA of the CDR3: TGTGCCAGCAGCGAGGGGGGGACAGTATACAATGAGCAGTTCTTC. Residues: CASSEGGTVYNEQFF. Supplemented by reference TRBV2 and TRBJ2-1, the full variable domain reads EPEVTQTPSHQVTQMGQEVILRCVPISNHLYFYWYRQILGQKVEFLVSFYNNEISEKSEIFDDQFSVERPDGSNFTLKIRSTKLEDSAMYFCASSEGGTVYNEQFFGPGTRLTVL.

The rearrangement uses TRBV28 and TRBJ1-1, with D unresolved. V shed 5 bases and J shed 8 bases, with 18 bases lying between them. The CDR3 length is 14 residues. In germline, CDR1 is MDHEN, CDR2 SYDVKM. The CDR3 bases are TGTGCCAGCAGTCCCTCCGGAAGCAGCGCGGAAGCTTTCTTT. Translation gives CASSPSGSSAEAFF.

This clone is a singleton in its sample. This chain joins TRBV4-2 and TRBJ1-2, with TRBD1 identical over 7 bases. Germline-derived CDR1 and CDR2 are LGHNA and YNFKEQ. The CDR3 covers 15 residues. The V segment lost 1 base and the J segment 5 bases; nucleotides outside the gene matches: 7. The CDR3 DNA follows: TGTGCCAGCAGCCAAGTAACGACAGGGCCTTATGGCTACACCTTC. This codes for CASSQVTTGPYGYTF.

V is TRBV24-1 and J is TRBJ2-2, with TRBD2 matching 9 bases. Looked up from germline, CDR1 is KGHDR and CDR2 is SFDVKD. The CDR3 covers 17 residues. Losses at the gene ends were 1 base for V and 5 bases for J; bases not matched to a gene: 7. The CDR3 loop reads CATSDLSASGTTGELFF. In DNA form, the CDR3 reads TGTGCCACCAGTGATTTATCGGCTAGCGGGACGACCGGGGAGCTGTTTTTT.

The chain uses TRBV6-5 and TRBJ2-3, with D uncertain. This CDR3 has 14 amino acids. Trimming removed 4 bases at V and 2 bases at J, with 10 bases between. Per the germline V gene, CDR1 is MNHEY and CDR2 is SVGAGI. This CDR3 reads CASSFLQSTDTQYF. In DNA, the CDR3 is TGTGCCAGCAGTTTCTTGCAGTCCACAGATACGCAGTATTTT.

The chain uses TRBV19 and TRBJ1-4; D may be TRBD1 (5 bases). With 7 bases removed from V and 8 bases from J, the gap between germline ends came to 26 bases. This CDR3 region has 17 residues. Germline lookup yields CDR1 LNHDA and CDR2 SQIVND (reference sequence). CDR3 bases: TGTGCCAGTACCCCCTGGGGCAGCCCTAAGGAGGGCGAAAAACTGTTTTTT. Amino acids: CASTPWGSPKEGEKLFF.

The rearrangement links TRBV9 to TRBJ2-5, with 7 positions matching TRBD2. The CDR3 runs 15 residues. V was clipped by 4 bases and J by 5 bases; unmatched bases: 11. Germline CDR1 reads SGDLS; CDR2 reads YYNGEE. The CDR3 DNA is TGTGCCAGCAGCCTCAGCGGGAATGGGTTGGAGACCCAGTACTTC. Translation: CASSLSGNGLETQYF. The whole variable domain, remainder taken from reference TRBV9 and TRBJ2-5, is DSGVTQTPKHLITATGQRVTLRCSPRSGDLSVYWYQQSLDQGLQFLIQYYNGEERAKGNILERFSAQQFPDLHSELNLSSLELGDSALYFCASSLSGNGLETQYFGPGTRLLVL.

The genes are TRBV29-1 and TRBJ2-2; the D call may be TRBD1 or TRBD2 (6 bases each). The germline gives CDR1 SQVTM, CDR2 ANQGSEA. V lost 7 bases and J lost 8, with 17 bases in between. The CDR3 has 13 amino acids. CDR3 nucleotide sequence: TGCAGCGCGTCGGAGGGGGGCAGGGGGGAGCTGTTTTTT. Protein sequence: CSASEGGRGELFF.

The V gene is TRBV30, the J gene TRBJ1-4; weak D call: TRBD1 (6 bases). Trimming shortened V by 2 bases and J by 8 bases, and 18 bases separated the two germline ends. This CDR3 is built from 15 residues. The germline V gene has CDR1 GTSNPN and CDR2 SVGIG (reference sequence). Here the CDR3 DNA reads TGTGCCTGGAGTACCTATCTGGGGGCAGAGGAAAAACTGTTTTTT. It yields the protein CAWSTYLGAEEKLFF.

Concerning this clone itself: At one end, the junction sequence differs from germline, possibly due to a read error. The rearrangement uses TRBV7-7 and TRBJ2-1, with D possibly matching TRBD2 (6 bases). The CDR3 spans 14 residues. The germline V gene has CDR1 SSHAT and CDR2 FNYEAQ (reference sequence). In DNA, the CDR3 is TGTGCTAGCAGCTTAGAGGCAGGGAGGAATGAGCAGTTCTTC. Translation: CASSLEAGRNEQFF.

The chain recombines TRBV19 with TRBJ1-5; 9 nucleotides line up with TRBD1. V was pared by 5 bases and J by 9 bases, with 17 bases of the junction left unmatched. CDR1 is LNHDA, CDR2 SQIVND, per germline (reference sequence). CDR3 size: 17 residues. CDR3 DNA: TGTGCCAGTAGTGCAAACAGGGGGCAAGTCGGTGGATTGCCCCAGCATTTT. Its translation is CASSANRGQVGGLPQHF. The full variable domain, completed using reference TRBV19 and TRBJ1-5, is DGGITQSPKYLFRKEGQNVTLSCEQNLNHDAMYWYRQDPGQGLRLIYYSQIVNDFQKGDIAEGYSVSREKKESFPLTVTSAQKNPTAFYLCASSANRGQVGGLPQHFGDGTRLSIL.

The J gene is TRBJ1-2, the V gene TRBV29-1; D is unclear. The V end was cut by 7 bases, the J end by 2 bases, with 14 bases between. The CDR3 totals 13 residues. Germline V lookup: CDR1 SQVTM, CDR2 ANQGSEA. CDR3: CSASDVGNYGYTF. CDR3 nucleotides: TGCAGCGCCTCGGATGTGGGGAACTATGGCTACACCTTC.

The chain combines TRBV5-1 with TRBJ2-2; TRBD2 is a possible D gene (5 bases). The CDR3 length is 17 residues. Germline CDR1 reads SGHRS; CDR2 reads YFSETQ. Between the trimmed V and J ends, which lost 0 bases and 0 bases, there was a span of 12 bases. The CDR3 loop reads CASSLGVGAPNTGELFF. Here the CDR3 DNA reads TGCGCCAGCAGCTTGGGGGTGGGAGCCCCGAACACCGGGGAGCTGTTTTTT.

This clone showed up just once. The rearrangement uses TRBV6-1 and TRBJ1-2, with 10 bases that match TRBD1. The CDR3 extends over 16 amino acids. Germline CDR1 is MNHNS and CDR2 is SASEGT. The ends lost 3 bases at V and 2 bases at J; junction bases unmatched: 6. The CDR3 region is CASSDGMGQGNYGYTF. The CDR3 region has the DNA TGTGCCAGCAGTGATGGTATGGGACAGGGGAACTATGGCTACACCTTC.

The chain uses TRBV9 and TRBJ1-2; D is unclear. The CDR3 runs 14 residues. V was clipped by 3 bases and J by 2 bases, with 11 bases between them. Germline CDR1 reads SGDLS; CDR2 reads YYNGEE. The CDR3 nucleotides are TGTGCCAGCAGCGCCGCCGGGAGAAACTATGGCTACACCTTC. Translating it yields CASSAAGRNYGYTF.